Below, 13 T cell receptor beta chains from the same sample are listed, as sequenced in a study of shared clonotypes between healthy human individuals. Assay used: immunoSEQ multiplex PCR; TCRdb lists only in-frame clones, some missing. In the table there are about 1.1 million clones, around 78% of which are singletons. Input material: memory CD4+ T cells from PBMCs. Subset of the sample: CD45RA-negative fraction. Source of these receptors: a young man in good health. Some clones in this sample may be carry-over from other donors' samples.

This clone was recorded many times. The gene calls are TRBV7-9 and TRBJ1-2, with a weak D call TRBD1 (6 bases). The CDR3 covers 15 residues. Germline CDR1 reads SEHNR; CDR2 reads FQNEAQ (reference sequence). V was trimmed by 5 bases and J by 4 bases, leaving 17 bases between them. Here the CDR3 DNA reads TGTGCCAGCAGCCCAGAGACAGGTTTCAGCTATGGCTACACCTTC. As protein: CASSPETGFSYGYTF.

Here the CDR3 reads CASSLVGSWETQYF. The CDR3 DNA reads TGTGCCAGCAGCCTGGTGGGGTCCTGGGAGACCCAGTACTTC. The gene calls are TRBV5-4 and TRBJ2-5, with D uncertain. Germline loops: CDR1 SGHNT, CDR2 YYREEE (reference sequence). The CDR3 spans 14 residues. V was clipped by 4 bases and J by 5 bases, with 15 bases between them. The full variable domain, with the rest looked up from reference TRBV5-4 and TRBJ2-5, is ETGVTQSPTHLIKTRGQQVTLRCSSQSGHNTVSWYQQALGQGPQFIFQYYREEENGRGNFPPRFSGLQFPNYSSELNVNALELDDSALYLCASSLVGSWETQYFGPGTRLLVL.

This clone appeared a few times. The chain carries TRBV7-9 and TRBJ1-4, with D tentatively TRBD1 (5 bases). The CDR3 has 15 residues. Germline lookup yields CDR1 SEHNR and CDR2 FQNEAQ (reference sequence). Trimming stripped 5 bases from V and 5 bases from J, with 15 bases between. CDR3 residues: CASSPRDGRNEKLFF. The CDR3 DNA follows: TGTGCCAGCAGCCCCCGGGACGGAAGAAATGAAAAACTGTTTTTT.

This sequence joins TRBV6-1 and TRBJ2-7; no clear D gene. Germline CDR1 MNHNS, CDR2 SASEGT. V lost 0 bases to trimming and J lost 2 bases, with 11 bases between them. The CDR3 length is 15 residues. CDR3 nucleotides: TGTGCCAGCAGTGAAGCTGCGACATTCACCTACGAGCAGTACTTC. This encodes CASSEAATFTYEQYF.

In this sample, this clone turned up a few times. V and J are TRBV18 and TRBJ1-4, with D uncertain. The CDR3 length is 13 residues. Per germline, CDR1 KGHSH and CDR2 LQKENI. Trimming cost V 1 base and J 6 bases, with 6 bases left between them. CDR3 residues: CASSPRTDEKLFF. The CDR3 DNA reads TGTGCCAGCTCACCACGTACGGATGAAAAACTGTTTTTT.

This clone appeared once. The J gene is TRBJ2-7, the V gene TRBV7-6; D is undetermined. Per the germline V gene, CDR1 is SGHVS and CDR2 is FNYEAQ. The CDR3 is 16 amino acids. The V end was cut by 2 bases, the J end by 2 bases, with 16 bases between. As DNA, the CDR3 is TGTGCCAGCAGCTTAACCTCCCCGACGGGCCCCTACGAGCAGTACTTC. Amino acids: CASSLTSPTGPYEQYF.

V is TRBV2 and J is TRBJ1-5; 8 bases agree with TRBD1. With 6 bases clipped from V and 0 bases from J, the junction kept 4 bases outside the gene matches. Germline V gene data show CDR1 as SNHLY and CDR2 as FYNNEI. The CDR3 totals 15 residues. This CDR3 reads CASSEGQVSNQPQHF. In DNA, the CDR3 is TGTGCCAGCAGCGAGGGACAGGTTAGCAATCAGCCCCAGCATTTT.

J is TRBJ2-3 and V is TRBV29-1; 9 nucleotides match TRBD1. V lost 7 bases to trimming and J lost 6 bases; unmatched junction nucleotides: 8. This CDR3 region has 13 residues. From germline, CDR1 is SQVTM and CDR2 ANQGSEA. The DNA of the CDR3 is TGCAGCGCTGACACAGGGGGCGACGATACGCAGTATTTT. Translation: CSADTGGDDTQYF.

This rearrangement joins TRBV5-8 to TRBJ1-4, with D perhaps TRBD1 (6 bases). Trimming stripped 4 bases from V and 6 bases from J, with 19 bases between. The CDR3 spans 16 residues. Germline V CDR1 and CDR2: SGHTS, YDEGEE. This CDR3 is CASSRDTGSPYEKLFF. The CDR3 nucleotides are TGTGCCAGCAGCCGGGATACAGGGAGCCCCTATGAAAAACTGTTTTTT.

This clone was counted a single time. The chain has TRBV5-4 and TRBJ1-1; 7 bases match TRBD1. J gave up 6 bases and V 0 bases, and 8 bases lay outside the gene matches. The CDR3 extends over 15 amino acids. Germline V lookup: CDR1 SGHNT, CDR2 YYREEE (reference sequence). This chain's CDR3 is CASSLGPTGAAEAFF. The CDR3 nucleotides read TGTGCCAGCAGCTTGGGGCCTACAGGGGCGGCTGAAGCTTTCTTT.

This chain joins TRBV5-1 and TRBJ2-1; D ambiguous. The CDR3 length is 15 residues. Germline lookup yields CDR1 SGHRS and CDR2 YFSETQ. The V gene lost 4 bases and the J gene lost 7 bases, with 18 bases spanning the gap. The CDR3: CASSPWSLSQNEQFF. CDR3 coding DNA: TGCGCCAGCAGCCCCTGGTCACTCTCCCAGAATGAGCAGTTCTTC.

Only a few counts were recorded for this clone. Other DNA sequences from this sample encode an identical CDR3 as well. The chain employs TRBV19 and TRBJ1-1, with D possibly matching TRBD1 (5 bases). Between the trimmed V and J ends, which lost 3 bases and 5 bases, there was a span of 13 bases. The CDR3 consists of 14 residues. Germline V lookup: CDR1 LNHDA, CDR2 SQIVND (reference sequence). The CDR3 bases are TGTGCCAGTAGTATTGGGGGTCGGGGAACTGAAGCTTTCTTT. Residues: CASSIGGRGTEAFF. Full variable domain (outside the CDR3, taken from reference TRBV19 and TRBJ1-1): DGGITQSPKYLFRKEGQNVTLSCEQNLNHDAMYWYRQDPGQGLRLIYYSQIVNDFQKGDIAEGYSVSREKKESFPLTVTSAQKNPTAFYLCASSIGGRGTEAFFGQGTRLTVV.

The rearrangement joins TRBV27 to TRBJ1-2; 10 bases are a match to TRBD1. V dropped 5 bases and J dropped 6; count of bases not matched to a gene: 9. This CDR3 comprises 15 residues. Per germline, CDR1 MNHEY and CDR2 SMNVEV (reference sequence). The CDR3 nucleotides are TGTGCCAGCAGTCATATACCGGGACAGGGGCATGGCTACACCTTC. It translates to CASSHIPGQGHGYTF.